This entry describes one T cell receptor (beta chain). Its antigen remains unidentified. No clone much larger than this one lies a single base away; base qualities are absent. The CDR3 regions of human TCRbeta chains were subjected to immunosequencing. On the authors' methods: Repertoire TCRs were matched against a reference library of SARS-CoV-2-specific TCRs generated with the MIRA antigen-specificity platform. Breadth was defined as the fraction of unique TCRs that were SARS-CoV-2-associated, and depth was defined as the fraction of total T cells that were SARS-CoV-2-associated. Using the MIRA data, each spike-specific TCR was assigned both to the spike region to which the TCR was reactive and to a CD4 or CD8 class. Log10-transformed breadth and depth values were compared by one-way ANOVA with Sidak's multiple comparisons tests. TCRdb stores this immuneACCESS table with in-frame sequences only. Part of the clones is absent; in the studies checked, under half of the shortfall reflects unresolved V genes, and no reason is known for the rest. V and J calls and clone size follow that table, whereas D and trimming were derived from the DNA. In all, the sample holds around 120,000 clones, and approximately 85% of those were seen once. About 1.5% of the sample belongs to the ten largest clones.

The source of the sample is a study of T cell responses to AZD1222 COVID-19 vaccine (dated by TCRdb to the early 2020s). At the level of the whole study: Because spike-specific TCR depth and breadth did not differ between the two schedules, AZD1222 recipients who got a second dose at roughly 4 weeks were pooled with those who got a second dose at roughly 12 weeks. TCR sequencing covered roughly 230 trial participants: 207 given two doses of AZD1222 and about 26 given two doses of MenACWY control vaccine. Trial participants were enrolled by age into 18-55, 56-69 and 70-plus year subgroups, with approximately 160, 26 and 62 TCR-sequenced participants respectively.

Summary of the overall study and its limitations: Reportedly, close to half of the unique spike-specific TCRs recognized epitopes lying outside the regions that are mutated in the B.1.351 and B.1.1.7 variants. After two AZD1222 doses, spike-specific TCR breadth and depth were significantly higher than at day 0 and than in MenACWY recipients. The 56-69-year group was small, and its depth increase did not reach significance, likely because of low power. No day 14 peak-response samples were available, so repertoires were characterized only after the peak T cell response. Most participants were white British and females outnumbered males, and the authors suggested that clonal diversity may have been underestimated. The whole spike protein was spanned by vaccine-associated CD4 TCRs, and dominant responses were seen in regions 160-218 and 743-854. Conclusions about previously exposed vaccinees are limited because only a handful of AZD1222 recipients were SARS-CoV-2 seropositive at baseline.

The sample's time point label, decoded: baseline before first vaccination. The vaccinee samples were drawn from two UK trials, COV001 and COV002, one of which was a single-blind randomized controlled phase 2/3 trial testing AZD1222 (ChAdOx1 nCoV-19) in healthy adults. For TCRbeta chain sequencing, PBMC samples were collected from trial participants at day 0 and at day 28 after the second dose. The germline V gene specifies SNHLY as CDR1 and FYNNEI as CDR2. Counted from cysteine to phenylalanine, this CDR3 has 13 amino acids. Only the CDR3 portion is preserved as DNA: 39 bases, with reading frame beginning at the first base. The germline ends are 4 bases apart after V is trimmed by 1 base and J by 1 base.

This TCR came from an adult in good health. The chain is encoded by TRBV2 joined to TRBJ1-2, with no D gene named confidently. Sequencing used peripheral blood, obtained on day 0 of AZD1222 vaccination. CDR3 region: CASSEGVNYGYTF. The nucleotides read TGTGCCAGCAGTGAAGGGGTTAACTATGGCTACACCTTC.